This TCR beta chain was recorded in a study of radiotherapy plus CTLA-4 blockade in lung cancer. Study-wide context: Overall, approximately 19% of patients showed an objective response, while about 29% attained disease control.

Study results and limitations: In blood, tumor-derived TCR clones expanded after radiotherapy plus ipilimumab.

Method: immunoSEQ multiplex PCR; TCRdb's copy keeps in-frame clones and lacks some. The sample lists 85,000 to 120,000 clones, about 83% occurring once. Worth noting for this clone: Its antigen is as yet unknown.

Participants had chemo-refractory metastatic non-small-cell lung cancer and were treated with focal radiation plus ipilimumab CTLA-4 blockade. Germline CDR1 reads LGHNA; CDR2 reads YSLEER. Deletions cut 0 bases from V and 8 bases from J, with 16 bases between. This CDR3 region has 16 residues. This sequence originates from a human donor with non-small cell lung cancer that progressed on radiotherapy plus ipilimumab. Some clones in this sample may be carry-over from other donors' samples. The starting material was peripheral blood, obtained from a patient treated with radiotherapy plus ipilimumab. This rearrangement joins TRBV4-3 to TRBJ1-4; tentatively, D is TRBD1 (5 bases). The CDR3 nucleotides are TGCGCCAGCAGCCAAGATTCGGGCAGGGTGAGGGAAAAACTGTTTTTT. Protein: CASSQDSGRVREKLFF.